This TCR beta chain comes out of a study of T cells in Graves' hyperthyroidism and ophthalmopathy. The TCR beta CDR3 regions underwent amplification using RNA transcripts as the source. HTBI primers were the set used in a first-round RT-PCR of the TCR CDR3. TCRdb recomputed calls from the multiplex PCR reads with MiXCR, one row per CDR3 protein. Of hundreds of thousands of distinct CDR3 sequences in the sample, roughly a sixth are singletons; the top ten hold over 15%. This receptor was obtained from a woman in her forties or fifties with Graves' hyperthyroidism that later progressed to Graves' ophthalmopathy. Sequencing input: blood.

CDR3 sequence (DNA): TGTGCCAGCAGTCCGTGGGACAGGCCTCAAGAGACCCAGTACTTC. This encodes CASSPWDRPQETQYF. V and J are TRBV14 and TRBJ2-5, with TRBD1 matching over 8 bases. This CDR3 region has 15 residues. The V and J ends lost 6 bases and 2 bases, in that order; junction bases with no gene match: 8. Germline CDR1 and CDR2: SGHDN and FVKESK. The whole variable domain, filled in from reference TRBV14 and TRBJ2-5, reads EAGVTQFPSHSVIEKGQTVTLRCDPISGHDNLYWYRRVMGKEIKFLLHFVKESKQDESGMPNNRFLAERTGGTYSTLKVQPAELEDSGVYFCASSPWDRPQETQYFGPGTRLLVL.